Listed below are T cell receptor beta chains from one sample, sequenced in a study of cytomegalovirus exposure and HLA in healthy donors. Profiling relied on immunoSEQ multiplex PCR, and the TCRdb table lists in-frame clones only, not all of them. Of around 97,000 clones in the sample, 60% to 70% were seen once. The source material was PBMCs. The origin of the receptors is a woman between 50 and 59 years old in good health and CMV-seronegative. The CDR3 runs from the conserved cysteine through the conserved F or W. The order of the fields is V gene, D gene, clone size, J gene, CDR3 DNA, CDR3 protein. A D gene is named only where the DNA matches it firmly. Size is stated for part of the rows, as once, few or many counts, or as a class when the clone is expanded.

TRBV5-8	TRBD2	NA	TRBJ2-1	TGTGCCAGCAGCTTCGGGACTAGCGGTTTTGGTGAGCAGTTCTTC	CASSFGTSGFGEQFF
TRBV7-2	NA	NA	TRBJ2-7	TGTGCCAGCAGCTTAAGTCGGCTAGCGCAGTACTTC	CASSLSRLAQYF
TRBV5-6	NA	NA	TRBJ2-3	TGTGCCAGCAGCTTGGTAGTGGCAGATACGCAGTATTTT	CASSLVVADTQYF
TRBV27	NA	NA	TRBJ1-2	TGTGCCAGCAGTATAAGGGGCCCCTATGGCTACACCTTC	CASSIRGPYGYTF
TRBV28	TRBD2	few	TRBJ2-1	TGTGCCAGCAGTTTAGGGGGCGGGGGGCGTTACAATGAGCAGTTCTTC	CASSLGGGGRYNEQFF
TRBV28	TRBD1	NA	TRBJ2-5	TGTGCCAGCAGTTTGCAGGGGGCGCGAGCGGAGACCCAGTACTTC	CASSLQGARAETQYF
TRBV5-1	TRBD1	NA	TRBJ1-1	TGCGCCAGCAGCTTAGGGACAGGGAACACTGAAGCTTTCTTT	CASSLGTGNTEAFF
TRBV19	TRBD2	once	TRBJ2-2	TGTGCCAGCCTTAGCGGGAGCTGGAGTCGTAACACCGGGGAGCTGTTTTTT	CASLSGSWSRNTGELFF
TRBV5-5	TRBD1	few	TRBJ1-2	TGTGCCAGCAGCTTGGGGACAGGGGAGTATGGCTACACCTTC	CASSLGTGEYGYTF
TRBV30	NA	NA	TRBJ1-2	TGTGCCTGGAGTGGCGGGGGCGACCTCTATGGCTACACCTTC	CAWSGGGDLYGYTF
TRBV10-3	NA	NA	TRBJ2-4	TGTGCCATCATTCGGTGCGCTCCGGCCAAAAACATTCAGTACTTC	CAIIRCAPAKNIQYF
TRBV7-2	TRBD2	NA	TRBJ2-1	TGTGCCAGCAGCCCGACGGGGGGGCGGTACAATGAGCAGTTCTTC	CASSPTGGRYNEQFF
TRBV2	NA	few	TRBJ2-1	TGTGCCAGCAGATGGAGGGCGAAACCGGGAACTTTCTTC	CASRWRAKPGTFF
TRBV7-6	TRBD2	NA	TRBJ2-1	TGTGCCAGCAGCTTGATGGTAGCGGGTGGTGAGCAGTTCTTC	CASSLMVAGGEQFF
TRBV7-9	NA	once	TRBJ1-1	TGTGCCAGCAGCCCAACCGGGGGTGGGGTCCTGACTGAAGCTTTCTTT	CASSPTGGGVLTEAFF
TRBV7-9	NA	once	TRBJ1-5	TGTGCCAGCAGCTTAGGTTCCAGGCCCCAGCATTTT	CASSLGSRPQHF
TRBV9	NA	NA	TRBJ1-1	TGTGCCAGCAGCGTAGGTGGCCCGCAAACCGAGGGAGCTTTCTTT	CASSVGGPQTEGAFF
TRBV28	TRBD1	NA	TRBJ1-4	TGTGCCAGCAGTAACCCAGGGGGGTATGAAAAACTGTTTTTT	CASSNPGGYEKLFF
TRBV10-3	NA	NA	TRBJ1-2	TGTGCCATCAGGGGACAAGAGGATCATGGCTACACCTTC	CAIRGQEDHGYTF
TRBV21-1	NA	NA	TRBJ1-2	TGTGCCAGCAGCTGGTTACAGGGGGTCTATGGCTACACCTTC	CASSWLQGVYGYTF
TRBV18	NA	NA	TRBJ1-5	TGTGCCAGCTCACCAGCGGGGTCCAATCAGCCCCAGCATTTT	CASSPAGSNQPQHF
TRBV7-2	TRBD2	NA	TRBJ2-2	TGTGCCAGCAGCTTTACCGGGACTAGCGGTTACACCGGGGAGCTGTTTTTT	CASSFTGTSGYTGELFF
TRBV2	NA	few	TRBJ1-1	TGTGCCACCAACACCCAGGGTCTGAACACTGAAGCTTTCTTT	CATNTQGLNTEAFF
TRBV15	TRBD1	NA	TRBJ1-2	TGTGCCACCAGCAGAGGGTTTTCAGGGGGTGGCTACACCTTC	CATSRGFSGGGYTF
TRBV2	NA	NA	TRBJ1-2	TGTGCCAGCACACAGGACTATGGCTACACCTTC	CASTQDYGYTF
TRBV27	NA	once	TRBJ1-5	TGTGCCAGCAGTTTATCTCAGGCGTTCAATCAGCCCCAGCATTTT	CASSLSQAFNQPQHF
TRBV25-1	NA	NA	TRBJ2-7	TGTGCCAGCAGTGGATTCGCGGCTGGCTACGAGCAGTACTTC	CASSGFAAGYEQYF
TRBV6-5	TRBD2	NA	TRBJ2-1	TGTGCCAGCAGGCTAACTAGCGTGGGTGAGCAGTTCTTC	CASRLTSVGEQFF
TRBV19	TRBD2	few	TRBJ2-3	TGTGCCAGTAGTATAGGGACGGGGGGGCCGGGAGATACGCAGTATTTT	CASSIGTGGPGDTQYF
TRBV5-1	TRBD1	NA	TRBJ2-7	TGCGCCAGCAGCTCGACAGGGGGCTTGAACGAGCAGTACTTC	CASSSTGGLNEQYF
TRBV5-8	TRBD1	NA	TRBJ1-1	TGTGCCAGCAGCACAACGGGACAGACGAACACTGAAGCTTTCTTT	CASSTTGQTNTEAFF
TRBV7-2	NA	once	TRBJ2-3	TGTGCCAGCAGCTCCCGACTGCAGACGGATACGCAGTATTTT	CASSSRLQTDTQYF
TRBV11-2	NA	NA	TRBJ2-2	TGTGCCAGCAGATTGTTCAGGGGTCGGAGCACCGGGGAGCTGTTTTTT	CASRLFRGRSTGELFF
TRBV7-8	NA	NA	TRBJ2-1	TGTGCCAGCAGCTTGGGAGGAGGGGGGGGGTACAATGAGCAGTTCTTC	CASSLGGGGGYNEQFF
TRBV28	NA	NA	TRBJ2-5	TGTGCCAGCAGTTTCTTAGGCAGGAGGGCCGAGACCCAGTACTTC	CASSFLGRRAETQYF
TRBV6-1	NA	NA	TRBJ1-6	TGTGCCAGCAGTGAACGTGCAGGGCTTATTCCACCCCTCCACTTT	CASSERAGLIPPLHF
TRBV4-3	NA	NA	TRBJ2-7	TGCGCCAGCAGCCGTTCACAGGTACAAGCCGGCCACTCCTACGAGCAGTACTTC	CASSRSQVQAGHSYEQYF
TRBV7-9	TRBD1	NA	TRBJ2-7	TGTGCCAGCAGCTTAATTGGGACAGGCTACGAGCAGTACTTC	CASSLIGTGYEQYF
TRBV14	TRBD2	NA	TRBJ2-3	TGTGCCAGCAGCCAAGGAGGACTAGCGGGCACTTTCACAGATACGCAGTATTTT	CASSQGGLAGTFTDTQYF
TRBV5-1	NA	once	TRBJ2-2	TGCGCCAGCAGCTTGAAAGACAGGTTGAAGACCGGGGAGCTGTTTTTT	CASSLKDRLKTGELFF
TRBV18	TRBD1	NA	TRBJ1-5	TGTGCCAGCTCTACGCGGGACAGGGGACAGAATCAGCCCCAGCATTTT	CASSTRDRGQNQPQHF
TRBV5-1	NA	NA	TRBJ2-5	TGCGCCAGCAGCTTGGACTCGGAGACCCAGTACTTC	CASSLDSETQYF
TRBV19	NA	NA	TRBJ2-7	TGTGCCAGTCGTATACCGGGGTACTACGAGCAGTACTTC	CASRIPGYYEQYF
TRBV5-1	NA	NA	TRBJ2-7	TGCGCCAGCAGCTTGGATGGGGCTTACGAGCAGTACTTC	CASSLDGAYEQYF
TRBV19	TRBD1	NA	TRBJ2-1	TGTGCCAGTCTCCAGACAGGGGTGAATGAGCAGTTCTTC	CASLQTGVNEQFF
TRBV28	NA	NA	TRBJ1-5	TGTGCCAGCAGGCTACAGGGATCGGATCAGCCCCAGCATTTT	CASRLQGSDQPQHF
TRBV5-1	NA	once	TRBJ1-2	TGCGCCAGCAACCAGGGCTCTAACTATGGCTACACCTTC	CASNQGSNYGYTF
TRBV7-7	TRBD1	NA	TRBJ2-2	TGTGCCAGCAGCTCAGGACAGGGGTCCACCACCGGGGAGCTGTTTTTT	CASSSGQGSTTGELFF
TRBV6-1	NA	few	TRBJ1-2	TGTGCCGCGACCTCAGGCGGGAATGCTGGCTACACCTTC	CAATSGGNAGYTF
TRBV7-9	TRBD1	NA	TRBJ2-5	TGTGCCAGCAGCTTAGGACGTCTAAGGGGGCGCGGTTTGGGAGAGACCCAGTACTTC	CASSLGRLRGRGLGETQYF
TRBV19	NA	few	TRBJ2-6	TGTGCCAGTAGTATAGCCCGAACTGCCAACGTCCTGACTTTC	CASSIARTANVLTF
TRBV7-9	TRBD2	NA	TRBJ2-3	TGTGCCAGCAGCTTGAATAGCGGGGGGGCCGAAGATACGCAGTATTTT	CASSLNSGGAEDTQYF
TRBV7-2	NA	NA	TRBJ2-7	TGTGCCAGCAGGTACAGGGACGGAGTATCCTACGAGCAGTACTTC	CASRYRDGVSYEQYF
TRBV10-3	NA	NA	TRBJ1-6	TGTGCCATCAGTGAAATTGAGGGTGGCTCACCCCTCCACTTT	CAISEIEGGSPLHF
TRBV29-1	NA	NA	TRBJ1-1	TGCAGCGTGAAGAGGAACACTGAAGCTTTCTTT	CSVKRNTEAFF